One and the same sample provided the 23 T cell receptor beta chains below, sequenced in a study of blood T cell repertoires in COVID-19. Data came from immunoSEQ multiplex PCR; TCRdb stores just in-frame clones and leaves some out. Of about 120,000 clones listed, about 79% are singletons. Sequenced sample: peripheral blood. Source of these receptors: a man aged 70-80 years with acute or convalescent COVID-19.

V gene TRBV3-1 (or the pseudogene TRBV3-2) combines with J gene TRBJ1-2; tentatively, D is TRBD1 (5 bases). Trimming cost V 1 base and J 1 base, with 10 bases left between them. The germline V gene has CDR1 LGHDT and CDR2 YNNKEL (reference sequence). This CDR3 is built from 15 residues. The CDR3 here is CASSQGQINNYGYTF. In DNA form, the CDR3 reads TGTGCCAGCAGCCAAGGACAGATAAATAACTATGGCTACACCTTC.

This rearrangement joins TRBV11-3 to TRBJ1-1; 7 bases align to TRBD1. Looked up from germline, CDR1 is SGHNT and CDR2 is YENEEA. The CDR3 has 13 residues. Unmatched junction bases numbered 8, after V lost 5 bases and J lost 8 bases. CDR3 region: CASSVTGNSEAFF. The DNA of the CDR3 is TGTGCCAGCAGCGTGACAGGGAACTCCGAAGCTTTCTTT.

The chain uses TRBV2 and TRBJ1-5; 8 bases line up with TRBD1. The CDR3 length is 15 residues. Germline V lookup: CDR1 SNHLY, CDR2 FYNNEI. J was trimmed by 5 bases and V by 4 bases; bases with no gene match: 7. CDR3 amino acids: CASSGQGYSDQPQHF. The CDR3 DNA reads TGTGCCAGCAGTGGACAGGGGTATTCAGATCAGCCCCAGCATTTT.

This clone has only one observation. This sequence joins TRBV6-2 or TRBV6-3 and TRBJ1-1; 8 bases agree with TRBD1. Germline CDR1 and CDR2: MNHEY and SVGEGT. Germline trimming cut 6 bases from V and 5 bases from J; bases unmatched to any gene: 20. This CDR3 is built from 18 residues. For the CDR3, the DNA is TGTGCCAGCAGCCTCCTGGACAGGGACATTTCCCGAGAGACTGAAGCTTTCTTT. It yields the protein CASSLLDRDISRETEAFF.

The chain employs TRBV5-1 and TRBJ2-1, with D perhaps matching TRBD2 (5 bases). Germline CDR1 SGHRS, CDR2 YFSETQ. The germline V and J ends were trimmed by 0 bases and 8 bases, with 15 bases remaining between them. The CDR3 totals 15 residues. CDR3 in amino acids: CASSLVPYTGDEQFF. CDR3 sequence (DNA): TGCGCCAGCAGCTTGGTTCCCTATACCGGGGATGAGCAGTTCTTC.

This clone was detected a few times. V is TRBV3-1 (or the pseudogene TRBV3-2) and J is TRBJ1-1, with D possibly TRBD1 on 6 matching bases. In germline, CDR1 is LGHDT, CDR2 YNNKEL (reference sequence). V was trimmed by 6 bases and J by 8 bases, leaving 16 bases between them. The CDR3 has 13 residues. The CDR3 here is CASSLFFDREAFF. The CDR3 DNA sequence: TGTGCCAGCAGTCTCTTCTTTGACAGGGAAGCTTTCTTT.

The rearrangement links TRBV7-3 to TRBJ2-1, with D perhaps matching TRBD2 (6 bases). There are 15 residues in the CDR3. With 5 bases removed from V and 11 bases from J, the gap between germline ends came to 22 bases. Germline lookup yields CDR1 SGHTA and CDR2 FQGTGA. CDR3 loop: CASSLLGGPRNQQFF. The DNA for the CDR3 is TGTGCCAGCAGCCTCCTCGGGGGACCCCGAAATCAGCAGTTCTTC. Combining the CDR3 with reference TRBV7-3 and TRBJ2-1 gives the whole variable domain GAGVSQTPSNKVTEKGKYVELRCDPISGHTALYWYRQSLGQGPEFLIYFQGTGAADDSGLPNDRFFAVRPEGSVSTLKIQRTERGDSAVYLCASSLLGGPRNQQFFGPGTRLTVL.

This clone was seen once. J is TRBJ1-2 and V is TRBV9; 8 bases line up with TRBD1. Germline trimming cut 4 bases from V and 6 bases from J; bases unmatched to any gene: 8. The CDR3 has 14 residues. The germline CDR1 and CDR2 sequences are SGDLS and YYNGEE. CDR3 coding DNA: TGTGCCAGCAGCCCGCGGACAGGGAGGGATGGCTACACCTTC. Protein sequence: CASSPRTGRDGYTF. The whole variable domain, filled in from reference TRBV9 and TRBJ1-2, reads DSGVTQTPKHLITATGQRVTLRCSPRSGDLSVYWYQQSLDQGLQFLIQYYNGEERAKGNILERFSAQQFPDLHSELNLSSLELGDSALYFCASSPRTGRDGYTFGSGTRLTVV.

This chain uses TRBV10-3 with TRBJ1-4; D might be TRBD1 (5 bases). The V gene lost 3 bases and the J gene lost 6 bases, with 14 bases spanning the gap. Per the germline V gene, CDR1 is ENHRY and CDR2 is SYGVKD. The CDR3 runs to 15 residues. The CDR3 nucleotides read TGTGCCATCAGTGAATCCGGACAAATTGATGAAAAACTGTTTTTT. It translates to CAISESGQIDEKLFF.

The CDR3 here is CASSPTGTTRNEQFF. CDR3 in DNA: TGTGCCAGCTCACCTACAGGGACTACTAGAAATGAGCAGTTCTTC. The chain is built from TRBV18 and TRBJ2-1, with a possible D match to TRBD2 (7 bases). V was shortened by 3 bases and J by 7 bases, with 16 bases between the two germline ends. The CDR3 covers 15 residues. Germline-derived CDR1 and CDR2 are KGHSH and LQKENI.

The chain recombines TRBV10-3 with TRBJ1-1; D not resolved. Germline V gene data show CDR1 as ENHRY and CDR2 as SYGVKD. The CDR3 runs 15 residues. Trimming pared 4 bases from V and 1 base from J, leaving 13 bases between. CDR3 in DNA: TGTGCCATCAGTGGCGGGCAACAGTCGAACACTGAAGCTTTCTTT. This codes for CAISGGQQSNTEAFF.

The genes are TRBV12-3 or TRBV12-4 and TRBJ1-5, with 7 bases aligning to TRBD1. The ends lost 5 bases at V and 7 bases at J; junction bases unmatched: 5. This CDR3 has 13 amino acids. The CDR3 DNA follows: TGTGCCAGCAGTCCTACAGGGGAACAGCCCCAGCATTTT. Protein: CASSPTGEQPQHF.

The chain links TRBV6-5 to TRBJ2-7; 7 nucleotides align to TRBD1. CDR1 is MNHEY, CDR2 SVGAGI, per germline. The V segment lost 9 bases and the J segment 2 bases; nucleotides outside the gene matches: 7. The CDR3 spans 13 residues. Here the CDR3 reads CASYSGTAYEQYF. CDR3 in DNA: TGTGCCAGTTATTCCGGGACAGCCTACGAGCAGTACTTC.

This sequence joins TRBV30 and TRBJ2-3; TRBD1 matches at 8 bases. Germline values: CDR1 GTSNPN, CDR2 SVGIG (reference sequence). The V and J ends lost 4 bases and 2 bases, in that order; junction bases with no gene match: 8. This CDR3 contains 15 residues. Here the CDR3 reads CAWTRPGQDTDTQYF. CDR3 coding DNA: TGTGCCTGGACCCGTCCGGGACAGGACACAGATACGCAGTATTTT.

This chain joins TRBV6-6 and TRBJ1-5, with 7 nucleotides matching TRBD1. Unmatched junction bases numbered 12, after V lost 7 bases and J lost 6 bases. The V gene's germline CDR1 is MNHNY and CDR2 SVGAGI (reference sequence). This CDR3 has 15 residues. This CDR3 reads CASTHQQGFGQPQHF. CDR3 sequence (DNA): TGTGCCAGCACCCACCAACAGGGGTTCGGTCAGCCCCAGCATTTT.

The table lists this clone with a few counts. The V call is TRBV19, the J call TRBJ1-2, with D possibly matching TRBD1 (6 bases). With 6 bases removed from V and 3 bases from J, the gap between germline ends came to 11 bases. This CDR3 comprises 13 residues. CDR1 and CDR2 from the germline V gene are LNHDA and SQIVND (reference sequence). The CDR3 DNA is TGTGCCAGTAGACCCACAGGGTACTATGGCTACACCTTC. Its protein is CASRPTGYYGYTF.

The chain employs TRBV7-3 and TRBJ2-5; TRBD2 matches 11 bases. The CDR3 consists of 18 residues. V lost 3 bases to trimming and J lost 2 bases; unmatched junction nucleotides: 11. Germline CDR1 and CDR2: SGHTA and FQGTGA. CDR3: CASSFLSGGDPPQETQYF. In DNA form, the CDR3 reads TGTGCCAGCAGCTTCCTTAGCGGGGGGGATCCCCCACAAGAGACCCAGTACTTC.

The chain links TRBV10-1 to TRBJ2-5; weak D call: TRBD1 (6 bases). V lost 6 bases, J lost 0 bases, and 11 bases lay in between. This CDR3 is built from 14 residues. The germline V gene has CDR1 WNHNN and CDR2 SYGVQD (reference sequence). In DNA form, the CDR3 reads TGCGCCAGCAGCTCGGGACACTACCAAGAGACCCAGTACTTC. It translates to CASSSGHYQETQYF.

The V call is TRBV19, the J call TRBJ1-5; D gene ambiguous. V was pared by 5 bases and J by 7 bases, with 9 bases between. In germline, CDR1 is LNHDA, CDR2 SQIVND (reference sequence). This CDR3 is 12 amino acids long. CDR3 protein: CASSSRGQPQHF. In nucleotides, the CDR3 is TGTGCCAGTAGTTCCCGGGGACAGCCCCAGCATTTT.

The chain uses TRBV3-1 (or the pseudogene TRBV3-2) and TRBJ2-1; 8 nucleotides align to TRBD2. This CDR3 is 15 amino acids long. Germline values: CDR1 LGHDT, CDR2 YNNKEL (reference sequence). Losses at the gene ends were 5 bases for V and 6 bases for J; bases not matched to a gene: 9. Here the CDR3 DNA reads TGTGCCAGCAGCACCGAGCGGGGGCCCCCCAATGAGCAGTTCTTC. Translated: CASSTERGPPNEQFF.

V and J are TRBV11-2 and TRBJ1-6, with no clear D. The CDR3 loop spans 14 amino acids. V shed 2 bases and J shed 7 bases, with 9 bases lying between them. CDR1 is SGHAT and CDR2 is FQNNGV in the germline V gene. DNA of the CDR3: TGTGCCAGCAGCTTACTCCCCGTGAATTCACCCCTCCACTTT. This sequence encodes CASSLLPVNSPLHF.

The chain recombines TRBV4-1 with TRBJ1-4; 9 bases agree with TRBD1. This CDR3 contains 18 residues. Germline V gene data show CDR1 as MGHRA and CDR2 as YSYEKL. J gave up 5 bases and V 5 bases, and 15 bases lay outside the gene matches. The CDR3 sequence: CASSAPGQGGGKNEKLFF. In DNA, the CDR3 is TGCGCCAGCAGCGCACCGGGACAGGGTGGGGGCAAGAATGAAAAACTGTTTTTT.

This clone was seen only a few times. The CDR3 nucleotides are TGTGCCAGCAGCCAAGATGGGGGGGCCACCTACAATGAGCAGTTCTTC. Protein sequence: CASSQDGGATYNEQFF. This rearrangement joins TRBV14 to TRBJ2-1; perhaps TRBD2 as D (7 bases). Trimming left V 0 bases short and J 2 bases short, with 11 bases between. The CDR3 has 16 residues. Germline loops: CDR1 SGHDN, CDR2 FVKESK.